This T cell receptor (beta chain) was identified during a study of CD8+CD57+ T cells in acquired aplastic anemia. Study-level background: The study obtained 8.5 million to 12 million reads on average for CD4+ cells from healthy donors. Study findings and constraints: Levels of CD8+ Simpson's diversity were not significantly distinct in patients versus controls. Overlapping CD8+ CDR3 repertoires of patients and controls contained 25 to 35 shared sequences.

Genomic DNA, serving as template, underwent TCR beta VDJ and CDR3 profiling. TCRdb re-analysed the reads in MiXCR, keeping a single row per CDR3 protein. The table has hundreds of thousands of distinct CDR3 sequences, 65% to 80% seen once; the top ten hold approximately 3.8%. Concerning this clonotype itself: The target antigen is unknown. The junction differs from germline at one of its ends, possibly a read error.

The CDR3 sequence is 14 residues long. Germline CDR1 reads LNHNV; CDR2 reads YYDKDF (reference sequence). This TCR was sampled from a human donor in good health, serving as a control. The V call is TRBV15, the J call TRBJ1-2; D possibly corresponds to TRBD1 (6 bases). Material: sorted CD4+, CD8+, or CD8+CD57+ T cells (not recorded which) from PBMCs. CDR3 coding DNA: TGTGCCAGCAGCAAAGATGGGGGCGGCTATGACTACACCTTC. Protein sequence: CASSKDGGGYDYTF. Full variable domain (missing parts from reference TRBV15 and TRBJ1-2): DAMVIQNPRYQVTQFGKPVTLSCSQTLNHNVMYWYQQKSSQAPKLLFHYYDKDFNNEADTPDNFQSRRPNTSFCFLDIRSPGLGDTAMYLCASSKDGGGYDYTFGSGTRLTVV.